The clone carrying this T cell receptor (beta chain) was detected only a few times. Its target is unknown. Using unique molecular identifiers, the investigators prepared the TCRbeta library. In TCRdb, the PCR reads were re-called with MiXCR into one record per CDR3 protein. The repertoire holds fewer than 750,000 distinct CDR3 sequences, more than 20% seen once, with roughly an eighth in the top ten. The data are from a study of T-cell reconstitution after alpha-beta-depleted transplantation in children. The study's findings and limits: Fresh T-cell production supplied most of the T-cell counts and diversity seen one year after transplant. From surviving recipient T cells and thymic progenitors came the high day-60 TCRbeta diversity observed in some patients.

CDR3 length equals 16 residues. The junction had 7 bases not matched to a gene; V was cut back by 6 bases and J by 4 bases. The chain joins TRBV12-3 or TRBV12-4 to TRBJ2-1, with 12 bases aligning to TRBD2. The receptor was derived from a boy in the first two years of life who had a stem cell transplant for acute myeloid leukemia, so the T cells may come from the graft donor. Sequences were derived from PBMCs, mostly from graft donor cells, sampled 360 days after TCRalphabeta/CD19-depleted stem cell transplant. CDR3 loop: CASSTRLAGGYNEQFF. CDR3 sequence (DNA): TGTGCCAGCAGCACACGTCTAGCGGGGGGGTACAATGAGCAGTTCTTC.